The T cell receptor beta chain under discussion was sequenced for a study of blood T cell repertoires in COVID-19. Looking at the study overall: Sample material is recorded as cDNA or gDNA derived from T cells, B-cell-depleted T cells, or PBMCs.

With 2 bases removed from V and 10 bases from J, the gap between germline ends came to 15 bases. The CDR3 runs to 14 residues. Germline V gene lookup returns CDR1 MDHEN and CDR2 SYDVKM. Per the authors' pipeline: Reference gene primer amplification gave estimated nucleated cell counts. Generated by immunoSEQ multiplex PCR, the TCRdb table keeps only in-frame clones and is missing some. The DNA was the basis for D and trimming; V, J and clone size are from that table. Seen here are a few hundred thousand clones, 88% observed once, and the top ten hold about 8.6%. The genes are TRBV28 and TRBJ2-1; D unresolved. This clonotype originated in a man aged 18 to 35 with active or convalescent COVID-19. Sequenced sample: peripheral blood. This chain's CDR3 is CASSLHSGPGEQFF. In nucleotides, the CDR3 is TGTGCCAGCAGTTTACACTCTGGGCCCGGAGAGCAGTTCTTC. The whole variable domain, remainder taken from reference TRBV28 and TRBJ2-1, is DVKVTQSSRYLVKRTGEKVFLECVQDMDHENMFWYRQDPGLGLRLIYFSYDVKMKEKGDIPEGYSVSREKKERFSLILESASTNQTSMYLCASSLHSGPGEQFFGPGTRLTVL.